These 32 T cell receptor beta chains were all obtained from the same sample, sequenced in a study of blood T cells in healthy people across ages. Next came a second PCR, run for about 6 to 11 cycles, which used a sample-barcoded 5' primer along with a J-beta primer mix. MiXCR, run by TCRdb on the 5' RACE reads, gives a single entry per CDR3 protein. The data show about 280,000 distinct CDR3 sequences, 27% seen once. Sequencing input: blood. Receptor source: a woman between 70 and 85 years old in good health.

The V and J genes are TRBV4-3 and TRBJ2-5; the match to TRBD2 covers 7 bases. The CDR3 runs to 13 residues. In germline, CDR1 is LGHNA, CDR2 YSLEER. Trimming took 3 bases from V and 4 from J; bases not matched to a gene: 2. CDR3 amino acids: CASSQGLRETQYF. CDR3 DNA sequence: TGCGCCAGCAGCCAGGGACTAAGAGAGACCCAGTACTTC.

This clonotype has at least ten counts. This chain joins TRBV28 and TRBJ1-4; D is undetermined. V was trimmed by 3 bases and J by 1 base, leaving 6 bases between them. The CDR3 runs to 14 residues. Germline CDR1 and CDR2: MDHEN and SYDVKM. CDR3 sequence (DNA): TGTGCCAGCAGTTTTCCCCTAACTAATGAAAAACTGTTTTTT. As protein: CASSFPLTNEKLFF.

This clonotype was detected only a few times. V and J are TRBV6-6 and TRBJ2-1, with D perhaps TRBD2 (5 bases). From germline, CDR1 is MNHNY and CDR2 SVGAGI (reference sequence). Trimming removed 4 bases at V and 0 bases at J, with 10 bases between. The CDR3 sequence is 15 residues long. Here the CDR3 DNA reads TGTGCCAGCAGTTCGGGAACCTACTCCTACAATGAGCAGTTCTTC. It specifies CASSSGTYSYNEQFF.

This clonotype has at least ten counts. The V and J genes are TRBV7-2 and TRBJ1-1; perhaps TRBD1 as D (5 bases). Trimming left V 5 bases short and J 4 bases short, with 5 bases between. The CDR3 is 11 amino acids. Germline lookup yields CDR1 SGHTA and CDR2 FQGNSA. The CDR3 DNA reads TGTGCCAGCAGCAGGGGCACTGAAGCTTTCTTT. This encodes CASSRGTEAFF.

The J gene is TRBJ2-5, the V gene TRBV5-6; D not certain. The V gene lost 6 bases and the J gene lost 4 bases, with 13 bases spanning the gap. The CDR3 spans 13 residues. The V gene's germline CDR1 is SGHDT and CDR2 YYEEEE. The CDR3 region has the DNA TGTGCCAGCAACATAGGTACCAGAGAGACCCAGTACTTC. This translates into CASNIGTRETQYF.

This clonotype has just a few counts. V and J are TRBV20-1 and TRBJ2-5; possible D gene TRBD1, 5 bases. This CDR3 has 13 amino acids. V lost 5 bases and J lost 2, with 12 bases in between. CDR1 and CDR2 (germline): DFQATT, SNEGSKA (reference sequence). Here the CDR3 DNA reads TGCAGTGCTCAGTTGGGGCAACAAGAGACCCAGTACTTC. It codes for CSAQLGQQETQYF.

This clonotype was recorded many times. CDR3 sequence (DNA): TGCAGCGTGGGACAGGGGTTCTACAATGAGCAGTTCTTC. This encodes CSVGQGFYNEQFF. This chain connects TRBV29-1 to TRBJ2-1; 10 bases align to TRBD1. The CDR3 is 13 amino acids. Germline CDR1 SQVTM, CDR2 ANQGSEA. V shed 6 bases and J 3 bases; nucleotides not matched to a gene: 2.

The chain is built from TRBV11-3 and TRBJ1-1; maybe TRBD1 (6 bases). Trimming stripped 0 bases from V and 7 bases from J, with 12 bases between. There are 14 residues in the CDR3. The germline V gene has CDR1 SGHNT and CDR2 YENEEA. In DNA, the CDR3 is TGTGCCAGCAGCTTAGATTCACAGGGAAATGAAGCTTTCTTT. This translates into CASSLDSQGNEAFF.

This clonotype was seen a few times. The rearrangement uses TRBV28 and TRBJ1-3, with 7 bases matching TRBD1. Germline V gene sequence: CDR1 MDHEN, CDR2 SYDVKM. CDR3 length: 15 residues. V lost 4 bases, J lost 0 bases, and 3 bases stayed unmatched. The chain's CDR3 is CASSSPGGSGNTIYF. DNA for the CDR3: TGTGCCAGCAGTTCCCCAGGGGGCTCTGGAAACACCATATATTTT.

The sample holds a few counts of this clonotype. The V gene is TRBV3-1, the J gene TRBJ1-2; D possibly corresponds to TRBD1 (5 bases). V lost 1 base and J lost 2, with 17 bases in between. This CDR3 has 17 residues. The germline gives CDR1 LGHDT, CDR2 YNNKEL (reference sequence). CDR3 sequence (DNA): TGTGCCAGCAGCCAAGGGTATTCCAGGGAATCGAACTATGGCTACACCTTC. Translating it yields CASSQGYSRESNYGYTF.

This clonotype was observed a few times. This sequence joins TRBV3-1 and TRBJ2-7, with 7 positions matching TRBD2. The junction had 5 bases not matched to a gene; V was cut back by 0 bases and J by 3 bases. CDR1 LGHDT and CDR2 YNNKEL come from the germline V gene (reference sequence). The CDR3 sequence is 15 residues long. Written as DNA, the CDR3 is TGTGCCAGCAGCCAAGATGGGGAGGGTTTCTACGAGCAGTACTTC. Translation gives CASSQDGEGFYEQYF.

This chain links TRBV12-3 or TRBV12-4 with TRBJ2-1, with a possible D match to TRBD1 (5 bases). Trimming took 3 bases from V and 0 from J, leaving 18 bases between them. This CDR3 spans 18 amino acids. This CDR3 is CASSFTGQTKSSYNEQFF. The CDR3 coding sequence is TGTGCCAGCAGTTTCACAGGTCAGACAAAATCCTCCTACAATGAGCAGTTCTTC.

Here the CDR3 DNA reads TGTGCCAGCAGCCAATCGACCCCTATGGTTACCGGGGAGCTGTTTTTT. Protein: CASSQSTPMVTGELFF. The chain links TRBV7-6 to TRBJ2-2, with unresolved D. V gave up 5 bases and J gave up 5 bases, with 18 bases separating them. CDR1 and CDR2 from the germline V gene are SGHVS and FNYEAQ. The CDR3 consists of 16 residues.

The V call is TRBV6-1, the J call TRBJ2-5; D remains ambiguous. Trimming shortened V by 3 bases and J by 2 bases, and 7 bases separated the two germline ends. Germline CDR1 and CDR2: MNHNS and SASEGT. The CDR3 is 13 amino acids. CDR3 in amino acids: CASSDRPQETQYF. Written as DNA, the CDR3 is TGTGCCAGCAGTGACCGTCCTCAAGAGACCCAGTACTTC.

The chain uses TRBV4-1 and TRBJ2-1; TRBD2 aligns across 11 bases. Unmatched junction bases numbered 8, after V lost 2 bases and J lost 5 bases. This CDR3 comprises 17 residues. The germline V gene has CDR1 MGHRA and CDR2 YSYEKL. The CDR3 is CASSQRRLAGPNNEQFF. The CDR3 DNA sequence: TGCGCCAGCAGCCAAAGACGACTAGCGGGACCAAACAATGAGCAGTTCTTC.

This clonotype has more than one count but fewer than ten. V gene TRBV12-3 or TRBV12-4 combines with J gene TRBJ1-1; D remains ambiguous. The V and J ends lost 7 bases and 0 bases respectively, with 12 bases between them. The CDR3 runs 14 residues. The DNA of the CDR3 is TGTGCCAGCACCCAGAAGGCCATGAACACTGAAGCTTTCTTT. It codes for CASTQKAMNTEAFF.

This chain links TRBV20-1 with TRBJ2-4; no definite D call. Trimming stripped 4 bases from V and 2 bases from J, with 3 bases between. This CDR3 has 11 residues. Germline values: CDR1 DFQATT, CDR2 SNEGSKA (reference sequence). The CDR3 region is CSANPKNIQYF. The CDR3 DNA reads TGCAGTGCTAATCCCAAAAACATTCAGTACTTC.

This chain joins TRBV9 and TRBJ2-4; D may be TRBD1 (6 bases). This CDR3 region has 15 residues. Per the germline V gene, CDR1 is SGDLS and CDR2 is YYNGEE. V dropped 4 bases and J dropped 3 bases, with 14 bases sitting between them. Written as DNA, the CDR3 is TGTGCCAGCAGCCCGGAAGAAGGGGGCAAAAACATTCAGTACTTC. Protein product: CASSPEEGGKNIQYF.

This clonotype was counted between two and nine times. This chain connects TRBV20-1 to TRBJ1-2, with D maybe TRBD1 (6 bases). CDR1 and CDR2 (germline): DFQATT, SNEGSKA (reference sequence). The CDR3 sequence is 12 residues long. V was cut by 4 bases and J by 10 bases, with 16 bases left in between. CDR3 region: CSATAGDNYYTF. The CDR3 region has the DNA TGCAGTGCTACGGCAGGGGACAACTACTACACCTTC.

The table lists this clonotype with a count of one. The rearrangement uses TRBV29-1 and TRBJ2-5; D not resolved. Trimming removed 2 bases at V and 5 bases at J, with 6 bases between. The V gene's germline CDR1 is SQVTM and CDR2 ANQGSEA. The CDR3 runs to 11 residues. The CDR3 region is CSVELRETQYF. For the CDR3, the DNA is TGCAGCGTTGAATTGCGGGAGACCCAGTACTTC.

The chain recombines TRBV29-1 with TRBJ2-5; D may correspond to TRBD1 or TRBD2 (5 bases each). The end of the DNA aligns better with TRBJ2-7, so the J call may be wrong. The CDR3 spans 15 residues. Germline CDR1 reads SQVTM; CDR2 reads ANQGSEA. The CDR3 spells CSAEGPGTYTYEQYF. The CDR3 DNA follows: TGCAGCGCCGAGGGCCCCGGGACGTATACCTACGAGCAGTACTTC.

This clonotype occurred a few times. This chain uses TRBV6-2 or TRBV6-3 with TRBJ2-5; no clear D gene. CDR1 MNHEY and CDR2 SVGEGT come from the germline V gene. There are 16 residues in the CDR3. V was cut by 0 bases and J by 2 bases, with 13 bases left in between. This CDR3 is CASSYSGGIGQETQYF. DNA for the CDR3: TGTGCCAGCAGTTACTCAGGTGGGATCGGACAAGAGACCCAGTACTTC.

This clonotype was observed many times. V is TRBV5-1 and J is TRBJ2-1; the D gene is possibly TRBD2 (6 bases). V lost 2 bases to trimming and J lost 0 bases, with 6 bases between them. The length of the CDR3 is 14 residues. Germline values: CDR1 SGHRS, CDR2 YFSETQ. The DNA for the CDR3 is TGCGCCAGCAGCTTCGGGAGCTCCTACAATGAGCAGTTCTTC. Encoded protein: CASSFGSSYNEQFF. Variable domain in full (rest from reference TRBV5-1 and TRBJ2-1): KAGVTQTPRYLIKTRGQQVTLSCSPISGHRSVSWYQQTPGQGLQFLFEYFSETQRNKGNFPGRFSGRQFSNSRSEMNVSTLELGDSALYLCASSFGSSYNEQFFGPGTRLTVL.

The gene calls are TRBV11-2 and TRBJ2-7; D is undetermined. The CDR3 spans 15 residues. Germline V lookup: CDR1 SGHAT, CDR2 FQNNGV. V lost 1 base and J lost 2, with 12 bases in between. In DNA, the CDR3 is TGTGCCAGCAGCTTAGCCGGCAGCTTAACCTACGAGCAGTACTTC. This translates into CASSLAGSLTYEQYF.

This clonotype appeared many times. The chain couples TRBV7-2 to TRBJ2-5; either TRBD1 or TRBD2 may fit D (5 bases each). With 6 bases removed from V and 4 bases from J, the gap between germline ends came to 15 bases. The germline V gene encodes CDR1 SGHTA and CDR2 FQGNSA. The CDR3 contains 14 residues. The chain's CDR3 is CASRLRGTGETQYF. CDR3 DNA: TGTGCCAGCAGGCTCCGAGGGACCGGAGAGACCCAGTACTTC.

This clonotype has just a few counts. The J gene is TRBJ2-2, the V gene TRBV7-2; D gene uncertain. CDR1 is SGHTA and CDR2 is FQGNSA in the germline V gene. Trimming removed 3 bases at V and 3 bases at J, with 11 bases between. The CDR3 sequence is 15 residues long. The DNA of the CDR3 is TGTGCCAGCAGCTTCCACCCCCACGACACCGGGGAGCTGTTTTTT. Translation gives CASSFHPHDTGELFF.

This clonotype was counted only a few times. Here the CDR3 DNA reads TGTGCCAGCAGGGGACACGGGACAGGGGCCTACAATGAGCAGTTCTTC. The encoded protein is CASRGHGTGAYNEQFF. The rearrangement links TRBV7-3 to TRBJ2-1, with TRBD1 matching over 10 bases. V lost 6 bases, J lost 2 bases, and 7 bases stayed unmatched. The germline V gene encodes CDR1 SGHTA and CDR2 FQGTGA. The CDR3 has 16 residues.

The chain is built from TRBV6-6 and TRBJ2-5; the D gene could be TRBD1 or TRBD2 (6 bases each). The CDR3 spans 14 residues. The V gene lost 6 bases and the J gene lost 2 bases, with 13 bases spanning the gap. CDR1 is MNHNY and CDR2 is SVGAGI in the germline V gene (reference sequence). The CDR3 here is CASSTGAVQETQYF. In DNA form, the CDR3 reads TGTGCCAGCAGCACGGGGGCAGTTCAAGAGACCCAGTACTTC.

This chain connects TRBV11-2 to TRBJ2-1, with 8 nucleotides matching TRBD2. With 0 bases clipped from V and 8 bases from J, the junction kept 18 bases outside the gene matches. This CDR3 contains 19 residues. Germline lookup yields CDR1 SGHAT and CDR2 FQNNGV. The CDR3 nucleotides are TGTGCCAGCAGCTTAGACTGGAACGGCGGGAGGCCCCTACATCATGAGCAGTTCTTC. It encodes CASSLDWNGGRPLHHEQFF.

The chain recombines TRBV9 with TRBJ2-7; 10 bases are shared with TRBD1. Germline V gene sequence: CDR1 SGDLS, CDR2 YYNGEE. V lost 3 bases to trimming and J lost 6 bases; unmatched junction nucleotides: 3. This CDR3 is 13 amino acids long. In DNA form, the CDR3 reads TGTGCCAGCAGCGCGACAGGGGGCGGCGAGCAGTACTTC. Amino acids: CASSATGGGEQYF.

The chain has TRBV4-1 and TRBJ1-4; 7 bases fit TRBD1. The CDR3 consists of 15 residues. V gave up 3 bases and J gave up 13 bases; unmatched junction bases: 14. The germline V gene has CDR1 MGHRA and CDR2 YSYEKL. For the CDR3, the DNA is TGCGCCAGCAGCCACTTGGGACAGCGAGTGAAGGGACTGTTTTTT. The encoded protein is CASSHLGQRVKGLFF.

The chain couples TRBV29-1 to TRBJ2-5; 8 bases match TRBD1. The closer fit of TRBJ2-7 to the DNA end suggests the J call may be wrong. The germline V gene encodes CDR1 SQVTM and CDR2 ANQGSEA. There are 13 residues in the CDR3. CDR3 residues: CSVGTGSTYEQYF. Here the CDR3 DNA reads TGCAGCGTTGGGACAGGGAGTACCTACGAGCAGTACTTC.